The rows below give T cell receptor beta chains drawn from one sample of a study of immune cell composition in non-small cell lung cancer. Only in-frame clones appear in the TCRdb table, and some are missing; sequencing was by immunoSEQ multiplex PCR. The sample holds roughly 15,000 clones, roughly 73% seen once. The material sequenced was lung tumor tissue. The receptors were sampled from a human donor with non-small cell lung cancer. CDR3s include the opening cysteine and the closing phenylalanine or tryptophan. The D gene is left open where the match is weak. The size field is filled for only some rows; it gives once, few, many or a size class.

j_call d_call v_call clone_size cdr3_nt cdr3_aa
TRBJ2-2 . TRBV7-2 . TGTGCCAGCAGCTTAGATGGGAGAAACACCGGGGAGCTGTTTTTT CASSLDGRNTGELFF
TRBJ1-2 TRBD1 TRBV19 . TGTGCCAGTATGGGGGACAGGGTGTTCTATGGCTACACCTTC CASMGDRVFYGYTF
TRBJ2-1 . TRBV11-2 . TGTGCCAGCAGCTTAGATCTGGGGGCTGAGCAGTTCTTC CASSLDLGAEQFF
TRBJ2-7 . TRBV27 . TGTGCCAGCAGTTTTAGGCCAGGGGGGTCCTACGAGCAGTACTTC CASSFRPGGSYEQYF
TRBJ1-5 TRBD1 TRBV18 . TGTGCCAGCTCACCGGGACAGGAAAGTCAGCCCCAGCATTTT CASSPGQESQPQHF
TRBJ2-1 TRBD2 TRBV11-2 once TGTGCCAGCAGCTTTCTAGCGGGAGGGTACAATGAGCAGTTCTTC CASSFLAGGYNEQFF
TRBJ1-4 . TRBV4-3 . TGCGCCAGCAGCCAAGCACGGTTAACTAATGAAAAACTGTTTTTT CASSQARLTNEKLFF
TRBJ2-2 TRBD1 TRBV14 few TGTGCCAGCAGCCGCTTCGACAGGGGAACCGGGGAGCTGTTTTTT CASSRFDRGTGELFF
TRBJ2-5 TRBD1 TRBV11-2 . TGTGCCAGCAGCTTAGGAGGGGGCATGGGCGAGACCCAGTACTTC CASSLGGGMGETQYF
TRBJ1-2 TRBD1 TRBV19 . TGTGCCAGCACCGACGGACAGGGGAATGGCTACACCTTC CASTDGQGNGYTF
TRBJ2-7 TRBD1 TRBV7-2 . TGTGCCAGCAGCTCGGACAGGGGGCATTGGTACGAGCAGTACTTC CASSSDRGHWYEQYF
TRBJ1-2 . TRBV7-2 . TGTGCCAGCAGCTTAGATACAGGGAGCTATGGCTACACCTTC CASSLDTGSYGYTF
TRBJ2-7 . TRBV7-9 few TGTGCCAGCAGCTTAGCCGTGTCCTACGAGCAGTACTTC CASSLAVSYEQYF
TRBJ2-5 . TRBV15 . TGTGCCACCAGCAGAGATATAGGGGAAGAGACCCAGTACTTC CATSRDIGEETQYF
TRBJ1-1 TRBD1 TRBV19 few TGTGCCAGTAGTATCAGGACAGGGGTGAACGCTGAAGCTTTCTTT CASSIRTGVNAEAFF
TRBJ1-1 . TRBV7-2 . TGTGCCAGCAGCCCCGCGGTACATACTAACACTGAAGCTTTCTTT CASSPAVHTNTEAFF
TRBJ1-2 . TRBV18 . TGTGCCAGCTCACCTCAGGGTGGAGTTGGCTACACCTTC CASSPQGGVGYTF
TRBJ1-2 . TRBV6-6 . TGTGCCAGCAGTAGGGGAAGGGCCGAAGGGGGCTACACCTTC CASSRGRAEGGYTF
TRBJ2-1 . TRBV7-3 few TGTGCCAGCAGCTTAAATTGGGAGGCTGAGCAGTTCTTC CASSLNWEAEQFF
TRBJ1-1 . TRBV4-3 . TGCGCCAGCAGCCAAGGCGGGGGGCTGAACACTGAAGCTTTCTTT CASSQGGGLNTEAFF
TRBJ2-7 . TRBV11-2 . TGTGCCAGCAGCTTAGATCCCCGTTACGAGCAGTACTTC CASSLDPRYEQYF
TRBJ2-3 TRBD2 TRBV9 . TGTGCCAGCAGCGTAGACGGCGGGAGACTCACAGATACGCAGTATTTT CASSVDGGRLTDTQYF
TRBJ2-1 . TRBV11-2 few TGTGCCAGCAGTCAAGGGGCGGTAGGGGGTGAGCAGTTCTTC CASSQGAVGGEQFF
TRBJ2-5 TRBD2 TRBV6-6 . TGTGCCAGCAGTTACGGGGGTAGCGGGCAAGAGACCCAGTACTTC CASSYGGSGQETQYF
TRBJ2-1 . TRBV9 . TGTGCCAGCAGCGTAGCCCACATTCAGGAGGGAGGCGATTTTCGACCCTACAATGAGCAGTTCTTC CASSVAHIQEGGDFRPYNEQFF
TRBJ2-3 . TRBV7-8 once TGTGCCAGCAGCCCCACTTATACGCAGTATTTT CASSPTYTQYF
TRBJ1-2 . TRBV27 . TGTGCCAGCAGTTTAAGGGGCAGGGCGGATGGCTACACCTTC CASSLRGRADGYTF
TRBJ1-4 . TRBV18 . TGTGCCAGCTCACGGACAGTTAATGAAAAACTGTTTTTT CASSRTVNEKLFF
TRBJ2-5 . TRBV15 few TGTGCCACCAGCAGAGATATTGGCAGGAAAGAGACCCAGTACTTC CATSRDIGRKETQYF
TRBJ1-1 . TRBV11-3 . TGTGCCAGGTACAGGGCGGACAACACTGAAGCTTTCTTT CARYRADNTEAFF
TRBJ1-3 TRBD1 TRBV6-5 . TGTGCCAGCCGATACAGGGGTTCCTCTGGAAACACCATATATTTT CASRYRGSSGNTIYF
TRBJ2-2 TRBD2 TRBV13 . TGTGCCAGCAGCCGGGGACTAGCGGGATCGTGGACCGGGGAGCTGTTTTTT CASSRGLAGSWTGELFF
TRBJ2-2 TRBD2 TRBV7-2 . TGTGCCAGCAGCTTAGCGCGGGGGGGCACCGGGGAGCTGTTTTTT CASSLARGGTGELFF
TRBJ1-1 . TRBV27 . TGTGCCAGCAGTTTCCTTGGCAGGCCAGACACTGAAGCTTTCTTT CASSFLGRPDTEAFF
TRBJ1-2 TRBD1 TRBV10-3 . TGTGCCATCAGAAAGACAGGGACTGGCTACACCTTC CAIRKTGTGYTF
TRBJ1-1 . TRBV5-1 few TGCGCCAGCAGCTCGGCGGGGCGGGTCGTGAACACTGAAGCTTTCTTT CASSSAGRVVNTEAFF
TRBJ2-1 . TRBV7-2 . TGTGCCAGCAGCTTTCTCACGGGGGGCCAGTTCTTC CASSFLTGGQFF
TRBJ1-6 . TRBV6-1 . TGTGCCAGCAGTGCAACCGCGGGGGGAAGCTCCTATAATTCACCCCTCCACTTT CASSATAGGSSYNSPLHF
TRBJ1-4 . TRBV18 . TGTGCCAGCTTAACAGGGTTCGCTGGCGAAAAACTGTTTTTT CASLTGFAGEKLFF
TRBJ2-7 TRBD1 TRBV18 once TGTGCCAGCTCACCGCAGCCGGGACAGACCTCCTACGAGCAGTACTTC CASSPQPGQTSYEQYF
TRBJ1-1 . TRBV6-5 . TGTGCCAGCAGTTACGGTGGCAGAACGAACACTGAAGCTTTCTTT CASSYGGRTNTEAFF
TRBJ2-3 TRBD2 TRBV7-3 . TGTGCCAGCAGCTTAAGGGGACTAGCGGATACGCAGTATTTT CASSLRGLADTQYF
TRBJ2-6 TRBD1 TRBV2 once TGTGCCAGCAGGGACAGGGGGCTTGGGGCCAACGTCCTGACTTTC CASRDRGLGANVLTF
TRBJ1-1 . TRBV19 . TGTGCCAGTAGTTTCAGGGCTAGAACTGAAGCTTTCTTT CASSFRARTEAFF
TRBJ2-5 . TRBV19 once TGTGCCAGTAGCCGTACTAGGCACGAGACCCAGTACTTC CASSRTRHETQYF
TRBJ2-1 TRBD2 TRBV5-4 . TGTGCCAGCAGCTCGAAGACAGCTAGCGGGAGGGGCTACAATGAGCAGTTCTTC CASSSKTASGRGYNEQFF
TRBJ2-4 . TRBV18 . TGTGCCAGCTCACCAACAGTAGACATTCAGTACTTC CASSPTVDIQYF
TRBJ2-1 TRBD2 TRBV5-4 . TGTGCCAGCAGCTTGGTCCCGGGACTAGCGGTCGATGAGCAGTTCTTC CASSLVPGLAVDEQFF
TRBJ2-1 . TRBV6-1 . TGTGCCAGCAGTAAGGGGGGGGCCTTCAATGAGCAGTTCTTC CASSKGGAFNEQFF
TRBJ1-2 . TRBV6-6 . TGTGCCAGCAGTTACCAGGGTGTGGGGAACTATGGCTACACCTTC CASSYQGVGNYGYTF
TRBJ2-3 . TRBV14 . TGTGCCAGCAGCCAAGGGCAGGCGCGCACAGATACGCAGTATTTT CASSQGQARTDTQYF
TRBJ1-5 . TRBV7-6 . TGTGCCAGCAGCTTAGGGGCTGGAGGGCCCCAGCATTTT CASSLGAGGPQHF
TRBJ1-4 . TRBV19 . TGTGCCAGTAGTTCCCCAGGGGCATTATGGAAACTGTTTTTT CASSSPGALWKLFF
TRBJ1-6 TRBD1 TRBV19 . TGTGCCAGTAGTGCCCGACAGGGCCGGGTTGGATCACCCCTCCACTTT CASSARQGRVGSPLHF
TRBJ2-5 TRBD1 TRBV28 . TGTGCCAGCAGTTTTGTTGAAGGACAGGTGGGGACCCAGTACTTC CASSFVEGQVGTQYF